The rows below give T cell receptor beta chains drawn from one sample of a study of T cell responses to AZD1222 COVID-19 vaccine. Assay used: immunoSEQ multiplex PCR; TCRdb lists only in-frame clones, some missing. The sample gives 120,000 to 150,000 clones, roughly 90% of which show up once; 1.4% is in the top ten. Sample: peripheral blood, taken on day 0 of AZD1222 vaccination. All receptors come from an adult in good health. Both conserved end residues are part of each CDR3. The D gene is left open where the match is weak. Clone size is given for some rows only: seen once, a few or many times, or a class if the clone is expanded.

J,D,V,size,DNA,CDR3
TRBJ2-3,.,TRBV7-2,.,TGTGCCAGCTCCCCATCCCAGGGTTCCACAGATACGCAGTATTTT,CASSPSQGSTDTQYF
TRBJ2-7,.,TRBV5-1,.,TGCGCCAGCAGCTTGGTCCCGGGTAACGAGCAGTACTTC,CASSLVPGNEQYF
TRBJ1-6,.,TRBV5-6,.,TGTGCCAGCAGCTTGGCCGGGCCAGGGGTGGGGGCCCTCCACTTT,CASSLAGPGVGALHF
TRBJ1-6,TRBD1,TRBV10-2,.,TGCGCCAGTGGGGAGACAGGGAAAGTTTCACCCCTCCACTTT,CASGETGKVSPLHF
TRBJ2-5,.,TRBV6-2/TRBV6-3,.,TGTGCCAGCAGTTACCTCCCTGGAGAGACCCAGTACTTC,CASSYLPGETQYF
TRBJ1-2,TRBD1,TRBV25-1,.,TGTGCCAGCAATCTAGAGGGACAGAACTATGGCTACACCTTC,CASNLEGQNYGYTF
TRBJ2-3,.,TRBV7-2,.,TGTGCCAGCAGCTTAGTCGCGGGAGATACGCAGTATTTT,CASSLVAGDTQYF
TRBJ1-5,.,TRBV27,.,TGTGCCAGCAGCATAATACAGGGACATCAGCCCCAGCATTTT,CASSIIQGHQPQHF
TRBJ2-7,.,TRBV13,.,TGTGCCAGCAGCCTGACGGCCTACTACGAGCAGTACTTC,CASSLTAYYEQYF
TRBJ1-3,.,TRBV19,once,TGTGCTGCCGGTCTCTCTGGAAACACCATATATTTT,CAAGLSGNTIYF